This T cell receptor (beta chain) was recovered during a study of T cell responses to AZD1222 COVID-19 vaccine. Study-level points and caveats: Spike-wide vaccine-associated CD4 TCRs dominated at 160-218 and 743-854.

Timing groups of about 4 and about 12 weeks for second doses were pooled. Produced via immunoSEQ multiplex PCR; TCRdb's table is partial and in-frame only. The sample holds 120,000 to 150,000 clones, about 86% seen once. Details on this clone: What it binds is not known.

From germline, CDR1 is SEHNR and CDR2 FQNEAQ (reference sequence). The CDR3 extends over 15 amino acids. Trimming removed 1 base from V and 3 bases from J; junction bases left unmatched: 2. Sequencing was performed on peripheral blood, taken 28 days after the second AZD1222 dose. The rearrangement joins TRBV7-9 to TRBJ1-1; TRBD1 agrees at 10 bases. The clonotype originates from an adult who received the AZD1222 COVID-19 vaccine. CDR3 bases: TGTGCCAGCAGCTTAGTCGGACAGGGGGACACTGAAGCTTTCTTT. Translating gives CASSLVGQGDTEAFF.